This TCR beta chain was profiled in a study of T cell responses to AZD1222 COVID-19 vaccine. Study findings and constraints: Spike-specific TCR breadth and depth both grew after two AZD1222 doses.

The assay was immunoSEQ multiplex PCR, and TCRdb's table has in-frame clones only and misses some. The sample carries 150,000 to 160,000 clones, less than 95% recorded once. About this clone itself: What it binds is not known.

This CDR3 is built from 16 residues. From germline, CDR1 is SGHDT and CDR2 YYEEEE. The V gene end was trimmed by 6 bases and the J gene end by 2 bases; junction bases not matched to a gene: 9. The genes are TRBV5-6 and TRBJ2-1, with 9 bases fitting TRBD1. This sequence originates from an adult in good health. The sample here was peripheral blood, taken on day 0 of AZD1222 vaccination. DNA for the CDR3: TGTGCCAGCACTTTAGGCCGGGACAGGGCCTACAATGAGCAGTTCTTC. It encodes CASTLGRDRAYNEQFF.